These T cell receptor beta chains were read from a single sample in a study of Ad26.COV2.S vaccination and SARS-CoV-2 variants. This table comes from immunoSEQ multiplex PCR, and its TCRdb copy is limited to in-frame clones, with some not included. The sample includes 350,000 to 500,000 clones, roughly 90% of them seen just once. The material sequenced was peripheral blood, taken in a trial of Ad26.COV2.S vaccine versus placebo. All receptors come from a person between 18 and 60 years old who received the Ad26.COV2.S COVID-19 vaccine or a placebo. Both conserved end residues are part of each CDR3. The order of the fields is clone size, J gene, D gene, V gene, CDR3 DNA, CDR3 protein. The D gene is left open where the match is weak. Clone sizes are given selectively: once, few, many, or a class where the clone is expanded.

NA	TRBJ2-7	TRBD1	TRBV7-2	TGTGCCAGCAGCTTACCGGGACAGACCTACGAGCAGTACTTC	CASSLPGQTYEQYF
NA	TRBJ1-1	NA	TRBV19	TGTGCCAGTAGTATTGGAGGGGGGTGGAACACTGAAGCTTTCTTT	CASSIGGGWNTEAFF
NA	TRBJ1-1	NA	TRBV7-9	TGTGCCAGCAGCTTAGAGAACGGGAACACTGAAGCTTTCTTT	CASSLENGNTEAFF
NA	TRBJ2-5	NA	TRBV30	TGTGCCTGGTGCCACCCACAGGGATTCGAGACCCAGTACTTC	CAWCHPQGFETQYF
NA	TRBJ2-2	NA	TRBV3-1/TRBV3-2	TGTGCCAGCAGCCACGGTTTCGGGGAGCTGTTTTTT	CASSHGFGELFF
NA	TRBJ2-5	TRBD1	TRBV19	TGTGCCAGTAGTGCGGGACAGGGATCTTGGGAGACCCAGTACTTC	CASSAGQGSWETQYF
once	TRBJ2-5	TRBD1	TRBV5-8	TGTGCCAGCAGCCTGCGACAGGGGTCGTACCAAGAGACCCAGTACTTC	CASSLRQGSYQETQYF
NA	TRBJ2-3	TRBD2	TRBV5-8	TGTGCCAGCAGCTTGATACTAGCGGACGTCTGGGCTAGCACAGATACGCAGTATTTT	CASSLILADVWASTDTQYF
NA	TRBJ2-3	NA	TRBV6-2/TRBV6-3	TGTGCCAGCAGTTATAGGTCTCTAGCTACAGATACGCAGTATTTT	CASSYRSLATDTQYF
NA	TRBJ1-3	TRBD1	TRBV9	TGTGCCAGCAGCGCCGGATCGGGACAGGGAACGGCTGGAAACACCATATATTTT	CASSAGSGQGTAGNTIYF
NA	TRBJ1-1	NA	TRBV19	TGTGCCAGTAGAACACAGGGACGGACTGAAGCTTTCTTT	CASRTQGRTEAFF
NA	TRBJ2-2	NA	TRBV19	TGTGCCAGTAGTTCCGGGACGGTAGTCGCCGGGGAGCTGTTTTTT	CASSSGTVVAGELFF
NA	TRBJ1-1	NA	TRBV7-9	TGTGCCAGCAGCTTAGCGGCCAGGAACACTGAAGCTTTCTTT	CASSLAARNTEAFF
NA	TRBJ2-7	NA	TRBV7-6	TGTGCCAGCAGCCCCCCGCTAGATACGGGATCCTACGAGCAGTACTTC	CASSPPLDTGSYEQYF
NA	TRBJ2-1	TRBD2	TRBV9	TGTGCCAGCAGCGAGACTAGCGGAGCCCCCAATGAGCAGTTCTTC	CASSETSGAPNEQFF
NA	TRBJ2-5	NA	TRBV13	TGTGCCAGCAGCCCGGACCTACCTGGGGAAGAGACCCAGTACTTC	CASSPDLPGEETQYF
NA	TRBJ2-1	TRBD2	TRBV11-3	TGTGCCAGCAGCTTCCGAGCGGGAGGAAACAATGAGCAGTTCTTC	CASSFRAGGNNEQFF
NA	TRBJ1-1	NA	TRBV19	TGTGCCAGTAGTCCCCGGACAACCAACACTGAAGCTTTCTTT	CASSPRTTNTEAFF
NA	TRBJ2-1	TRBD2	TRBV18	TGTGCCAGCTCACCAGGGCTAGCGGGAGGGGACGATGAGCAGTTCTTC	CASSPGLAGGDDEQFF
few	TRBJ1-4	TRBD1	TRBV27	TGTGCCAGCACCCGGACAGGGGTTGGTGAAAAACTGTTTTTT	CASTRTGVGEKLFF
NA	TRBJ2-1	NA	TRBV4-2	TGTGCCAGCAGCCAGGGGGGCAATGAGCAGTTCTTC	CASSQGGNEQFF
NA	TRBJ2-2	NA	TRBV7-2	TGTGCCAGCAGCCCAAGGTTCACCGGGGAGCTGTTTTTT	CASSPRFTGELFF
NA	TRBJ2-1	TRBD2	TRBV11-3	TGTGCCAGCAGCCCCGGGGGGGCTGACAATGAGCAGTTCTTC	CASSPGGADNEQFF
NA	TRBJ2-1	TRBD1	TRBV24-1	TGTGCCACCGGGACAGGGGCCTTCAATGAGCAGTTCTTC	CATGTGAFNEQFF
NA	TRBJ1-5	NA	TRBV6-2/TRBV6-3	TGTGCCAGCAGTTACAGGCAACCCAATCAGCCCCAGCATTTT	CASSYRQPNQPQHF
NA	TRBJ2-3	TRBD1	TRBV6-4	TGTGCCAGCAGTGAAGACCGGGACAGGGGGGCAGATACGCAGTATTTT	CASSEDRDRGADTQYF
NA	TRBJ2-1	TRBD2	TRBV27	TGTGCCAGCAGTTTGGGCGGGAGGTTTGGGGAGCAGTTCTTC	CASSLGGRFGEQFF
NA	TRBJ2-3	NA	TRBV6-5	TGTGCCAGCAGCAGACTGAAATTCACAGATACGCAGTATTTT	CASSRLKFTDTQYF
NA	TRBJ1-3	NA	TRBV18	TGTGCCAGCTCACCGGCGGGACCTGGGACTGCTGGAAACACCATATATTTT	CASSPAGPGTAGNTIYF
NA	TRBJ2-2	NA	TRBV27	TGTGCCAGCAAAACAGGGCCGCTCGCGAACACCGGGGAGCTGTTTTTT	CASKTGPLANTGELFF
few	TRBJ1-1	NA	TRBV27	TGTGCCAGCAGTTTGGCCAGCGGTTTCACTGAAGCTTTCTTT	CASSLASGFTEAFF
NA	TRBJ2-5	NA	TRBV5-1	TGCGCCAGCAGCTTGGTTGGACAGTCTTGGGAGACCCAGTACTTC	CASSLVGQSWETQYF
NA	TRBJ2-1	NA	TRBV19	TGTGCCAGTAGTATAGGTGGGGTAGGGGTGGGAAATGAGCAGTTCTTC	CASSIGGVGVGNEQFF
NA	TRBJ1-2	TRBD1	TRBV28	TGTGCCAGCAGCCCAGGGGGAATGGACTATGGCTACACCTTC	CASSPGGMDYGYTF
NA	TRBJ2-5	NA	TRBV7-9	TGTGCCAGCAGCTTCGGGGAGGTAGAGACCCAGTACTTC	CASSFGEVETQYF
NA	TRBJ1-2	NA	TRBV5-5	TGTGCCAGCAGCTGGGACCTCTATGGCTACACCTTC	CASSWDLYGYTF
NA	TRBJ1-2	NA	TRBV30	TGTGCCTCAAAGGGGAACTATGGCTACACCTTC	CASKGNYGYTF
NA	TRBJ2-2	TRBD2	TRBV3-1/TRBV3-2	TGTGCCAGCAGCGTTTCCCCGGGACTAGCGGGATCAGACACCGGGGAGCTGTTTTTT	CASSVSPGLAGSDTGELFF
NA	TRBJ2-7	TRBD1	TRBV5-4	TGTGCCAGCAGCTTCGGGACAGGTGCCGAGCAGTACTTC	CASSFGTGAEQYF
NA	TRBJ2-1	NA	TRBV3-1/TRBV3-2	TGTGCCAGCAGCCAAGAAGGTCGACGTCAGTTCTTC	CASSQEGRRQFF
NA	TRBJ2-7	TRBD2	TRBV4-1	TGCGCCAGCAGCCAAGGTTCACTAGCGGGAGATGGGGGGGAGCAGTACTTC	CASSQGSLAGDGGEQYF